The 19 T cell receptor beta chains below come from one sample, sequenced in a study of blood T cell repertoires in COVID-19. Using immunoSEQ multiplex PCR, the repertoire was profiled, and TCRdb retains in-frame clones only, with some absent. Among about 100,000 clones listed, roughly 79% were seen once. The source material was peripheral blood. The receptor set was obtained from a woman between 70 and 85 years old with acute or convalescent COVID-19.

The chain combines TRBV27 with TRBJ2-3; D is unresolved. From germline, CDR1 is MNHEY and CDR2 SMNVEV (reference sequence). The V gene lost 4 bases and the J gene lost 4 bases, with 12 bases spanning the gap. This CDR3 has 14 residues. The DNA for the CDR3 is TGTGCCAGCAGTTCCTTCGGCGGCGCAGATACGCAGTATTTT. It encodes CASSSFGGADTQYF.

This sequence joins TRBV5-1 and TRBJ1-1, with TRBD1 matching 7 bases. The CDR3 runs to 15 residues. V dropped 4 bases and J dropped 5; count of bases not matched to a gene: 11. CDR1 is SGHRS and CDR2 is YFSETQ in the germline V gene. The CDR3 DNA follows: TGCGCCAGCAGCACAAGTCCGTCCAGGGGGACTGAAGCTTTCTTT. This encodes CASSTSPSRGTEAFF.

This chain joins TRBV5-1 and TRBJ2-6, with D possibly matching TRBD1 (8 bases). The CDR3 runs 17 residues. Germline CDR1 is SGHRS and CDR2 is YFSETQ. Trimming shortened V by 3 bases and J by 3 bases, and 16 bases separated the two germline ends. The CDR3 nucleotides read TGCGCCAGCAGCTATCCGACAGGGGACTATGGGGCCAACGTCCTGACTTTC. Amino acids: CASSYPTGDYGANVLTF.

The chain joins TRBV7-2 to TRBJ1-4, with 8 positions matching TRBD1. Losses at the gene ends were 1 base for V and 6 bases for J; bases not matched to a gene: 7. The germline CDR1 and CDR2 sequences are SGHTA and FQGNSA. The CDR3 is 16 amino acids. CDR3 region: CASSLEAPGGDEKLFF. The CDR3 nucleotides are TGTGCCAGCAGCTTAGAGGCGCCAGGGGGCGATGAAAAACTGTTTTTT.

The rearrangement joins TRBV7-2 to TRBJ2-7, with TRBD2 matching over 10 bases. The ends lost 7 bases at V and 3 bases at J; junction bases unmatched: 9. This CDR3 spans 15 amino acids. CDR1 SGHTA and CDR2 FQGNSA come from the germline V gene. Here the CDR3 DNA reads TGTGCCAGCACCCTACAGCGGGGGGGTGTCTACGAGCAGTACTTC. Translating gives CASTLQRGGVYEQYF.

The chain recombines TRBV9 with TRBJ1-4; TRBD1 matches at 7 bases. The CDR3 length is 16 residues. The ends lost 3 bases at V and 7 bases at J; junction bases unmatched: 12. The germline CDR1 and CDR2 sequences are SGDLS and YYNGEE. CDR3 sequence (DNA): TGTGCCAGCAGCGCAGGGGGATCCGGGGTTAGTGAAAAACTGTTTTTT. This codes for CASSAGGSGVSEKLFF.

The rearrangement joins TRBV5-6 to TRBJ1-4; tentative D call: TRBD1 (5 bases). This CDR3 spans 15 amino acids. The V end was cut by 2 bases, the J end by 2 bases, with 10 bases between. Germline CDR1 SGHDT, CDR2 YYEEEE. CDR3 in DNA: TGTGCCAGCAGCTTAACCAGGGTGACTAATGAAAAACTGTTTTTT. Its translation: CASSLTRVTNEKLFF.

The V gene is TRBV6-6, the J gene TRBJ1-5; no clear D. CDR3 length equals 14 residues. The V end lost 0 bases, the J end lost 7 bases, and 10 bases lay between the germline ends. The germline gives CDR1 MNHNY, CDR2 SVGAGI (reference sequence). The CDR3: CASSYSRAGQPQHF. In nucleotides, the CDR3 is TGTGCCAGCAGTTACTCGCGGGCGGGACAGCCCCAGCATTTT.

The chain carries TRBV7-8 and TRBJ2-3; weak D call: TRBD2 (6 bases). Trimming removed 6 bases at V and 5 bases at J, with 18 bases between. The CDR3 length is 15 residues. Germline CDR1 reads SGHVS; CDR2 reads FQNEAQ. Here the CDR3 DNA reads TGTGCCAGCAGGTCCCGGGACTCCGTTTTAGATACGCAGTATTTT. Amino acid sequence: CASRSRDSVLDTQYF. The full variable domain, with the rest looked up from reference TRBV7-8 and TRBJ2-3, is GAGVSQSPRYKVAKRGQDVALRCDPISGHVSLFWYQQALGQGPEFLTYFQNEAQLDKSGLPSDRFFAERPEGSVSTLKIQRTQQEDSAVYLCASRSRDSVLDTQYFGPGTRLTVL.

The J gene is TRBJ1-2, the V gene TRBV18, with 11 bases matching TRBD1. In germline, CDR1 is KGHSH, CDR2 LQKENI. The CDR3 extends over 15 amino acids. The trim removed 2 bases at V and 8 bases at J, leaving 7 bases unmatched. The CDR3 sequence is CASSPTGTGGDGYTF. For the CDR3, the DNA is TGTGCCAGCTCACCAACCGGGACAGGGGGGGACGGCTACACCTTC. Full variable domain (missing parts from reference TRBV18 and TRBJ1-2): NAGVMQNPRHLVRRRGQEARLRCSPMKGHSHVYWYRQLPEEGLKFMVYLQKENIIDESGMPKERFSAEFPKEGPSILRIQQVVRGDSAAYFCASSPTGTGGDGYTFGSGTRLTVV.

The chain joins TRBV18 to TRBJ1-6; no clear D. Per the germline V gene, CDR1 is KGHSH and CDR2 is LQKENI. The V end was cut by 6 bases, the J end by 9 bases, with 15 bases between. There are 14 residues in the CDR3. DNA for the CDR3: TGTGCCAGCTCTTCCCCATCAACTCCTTCACCCCTCCACTTT. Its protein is CASSSPSTPSPLHF.

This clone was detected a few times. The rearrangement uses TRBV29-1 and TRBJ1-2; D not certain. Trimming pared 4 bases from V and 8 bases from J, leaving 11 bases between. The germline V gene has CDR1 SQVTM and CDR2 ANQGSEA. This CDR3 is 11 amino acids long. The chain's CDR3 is CSVGAEWGYTF. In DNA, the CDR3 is TGCAGCGTTGGGGCCGAATGGGGCTACACCTTC.

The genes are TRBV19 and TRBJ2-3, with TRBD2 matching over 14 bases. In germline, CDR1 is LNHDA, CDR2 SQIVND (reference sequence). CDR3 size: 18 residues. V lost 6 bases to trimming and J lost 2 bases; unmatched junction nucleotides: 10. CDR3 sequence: CASRDDRTSGGNTDTQYF. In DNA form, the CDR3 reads TGTGCCAGTAGAGACGACCGGACTAGCGGGGGGAACACAGATACGCAGTATTTT.

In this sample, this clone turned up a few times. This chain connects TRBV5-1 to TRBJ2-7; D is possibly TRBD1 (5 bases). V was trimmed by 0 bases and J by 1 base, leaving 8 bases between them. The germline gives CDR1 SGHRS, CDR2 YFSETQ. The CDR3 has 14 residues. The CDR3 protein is CASSLGDSSYEQYF. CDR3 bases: TGCGCCAGCAGCTTGGGCGACAGTTCCTACGAGCAGTACTTC.

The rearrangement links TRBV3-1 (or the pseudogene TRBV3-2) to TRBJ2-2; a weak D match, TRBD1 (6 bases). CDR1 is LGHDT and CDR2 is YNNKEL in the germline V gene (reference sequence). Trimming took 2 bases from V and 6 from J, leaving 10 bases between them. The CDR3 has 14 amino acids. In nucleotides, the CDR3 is TGTGCCAGCAGCCAACAGGGGCGCCCCGGGGAGCTGTTTTTT. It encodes CASSQQGRPGELFF.

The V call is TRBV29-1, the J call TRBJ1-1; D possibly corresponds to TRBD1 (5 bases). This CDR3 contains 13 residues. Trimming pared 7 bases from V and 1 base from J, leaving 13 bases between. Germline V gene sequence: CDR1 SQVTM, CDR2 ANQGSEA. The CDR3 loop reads CSGVWGGNTEAFF. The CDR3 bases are TGCAGCGGGGTCTGGGGGGGGAACACTGAAGCTTTCTTT. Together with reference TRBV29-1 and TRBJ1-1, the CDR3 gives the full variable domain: SAVISQKPSRDICQRGTSLTIQCQVDSQVTMMFWYRQQPGQSLTLIATANQGSEATYESGFVIDKFPISRPNLTFSTLTVSNMSPEDSSIYLCSGVWGGNTEAFFGQGTRLTVV.

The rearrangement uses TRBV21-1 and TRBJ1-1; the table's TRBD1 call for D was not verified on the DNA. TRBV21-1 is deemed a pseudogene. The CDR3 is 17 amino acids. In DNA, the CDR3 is TGTGCCAGCAGCAAACTCCAGGCCCAGGGGATGAACACTGAAGCTTTCTTT. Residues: CASSKLQAQGMNTEAFF.

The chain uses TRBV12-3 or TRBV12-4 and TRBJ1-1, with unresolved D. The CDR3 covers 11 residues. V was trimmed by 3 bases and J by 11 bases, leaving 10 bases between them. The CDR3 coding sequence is TGTGCCAGCAGTTTTACAACAGACGCTTTCTTT. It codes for CASSFTTDAFF.

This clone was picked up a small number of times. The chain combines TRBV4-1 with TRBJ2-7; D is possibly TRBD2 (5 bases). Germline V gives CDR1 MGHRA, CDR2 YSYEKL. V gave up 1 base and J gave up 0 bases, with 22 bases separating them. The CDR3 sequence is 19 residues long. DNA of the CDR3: TGCGCCAGCAGCCAAGTCTTCACAAGAGGGTCGAGGAGCTCCTACGAGCAGTACTTC. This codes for CASSQVFTRGSRSSYEQYF.